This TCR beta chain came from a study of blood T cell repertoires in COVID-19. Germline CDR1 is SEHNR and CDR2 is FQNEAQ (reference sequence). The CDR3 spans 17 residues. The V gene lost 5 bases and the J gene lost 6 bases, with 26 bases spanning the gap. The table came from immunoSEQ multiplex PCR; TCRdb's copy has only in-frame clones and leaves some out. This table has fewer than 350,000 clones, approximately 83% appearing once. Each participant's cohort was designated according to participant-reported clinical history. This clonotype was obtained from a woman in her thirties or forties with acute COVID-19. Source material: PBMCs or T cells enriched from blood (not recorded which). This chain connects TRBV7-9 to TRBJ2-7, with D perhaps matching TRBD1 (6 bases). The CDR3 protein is CASSPKGQHIVGTEQYF. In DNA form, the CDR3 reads TGTGCCAGCAGCCCGAAAGGACAGCATATTGTTGGCACCGAGCAGTACTTC.